This TCR beta chain was identified in a study of cytomegalovirus exposure and HLA in healthy donors. Looking at the study overall: HLA-typed donors were the source of roughly 85 million unique TCRs held in an early data release. General study points: Across HLA loci, a later analysis found differing TCR association rates, with DRB1 most and HLA-C fewest. A few of the chains that were CMV-associated were confirmed in vitro to be specific for CMV antigens.

Comment on this clone: Its antigen is unknown.

PCR amplification relied on 60 Vbeta primers (plus 13 Jbeta primers). Authors' processing steps: A follow-up analysis tallied 65 million to 80 million unique TCR beta chains, roughly 11 million shared. Assay: immunoSEQ multiplex PCR; the TCRdb copy retains only in-frame clones and omits some. From that table come the V and J calls and clone size; the DNA was used to work out D and trimming. The data contain some 200,000 clones, more than 60% of them singletons. The CDR3 has 16 amino acids. Germline-derived CDR1 and CDR2 are KGHSH and LQKENI. Trimming shortened V by 3 bases and J by 2 bases, and 14 bases separated the two germline ends.

The chain has TRBV18 and TRBJ1-3; possible D gene TRBD1, 6 bases. The TCR was taken from a man aged 40-49 years in good health and CMV-seronegative. Sequences were obtained from PBMCs. This CDR3 is CASSPYGGATGNTIYF. Written as DNA, the CDR3 is TGTGCCAGCTCACCTTACGGGGGGGCAACTGGAAACACCATATATTTT.